Listed below are T cell receptor beta chains from one sample, sequenced in a study of spatial heterogeneity in lung cancer. TCRdb re-called the 5' RACE reads through MiXCR, storing one row per CDR3 protein. The sample lists around 26,000 distinct CDR3 sequences; 5.5% to 8% were seen once. The material sequenced was PBMCs, taken at surgery. The source of these receptors is a male donor with early-stage non-small cell lung cancer. Both conserved end residues are part of each CDR3. The order of the fields is V gene, J gene, clone size, D gene, CDR3 DNA, CDR3 protein. D genes are given only for firm matches. The size field is filled for only some rows; it gives once, few, many or a size class.

TRBV30	TRBJ1-5	.	TRBD1	TGTGCCTGGAGTCATGGGACAGCCAGTAGCAATCAGCCCCAGCATTTT	CAWSHGTASSNQPQHF
TRBV4-1	TRBJ2-3	few	.	TGCGCCAGCAGCCTTGGGCCCATCGCCACAGATACGCAGTATTTT	CASSLGPIATDTQYF
TRBV4-2	TRBJ2-7	many	TRBD2	TGTGCCAGCAGGACCCAGGGAGGGTTGAGCTCCTACGAGCAGTACTTC	CASRTQGGLSSYEQYF
TRBV28	TRBJ2-4	many	TRBD2	TGTGCCAGCAGTTTTGGGAGGGCCTTTGAAAACATTCAGTACTTC	CASSFGRAFENIQYF
TRBV5-1	TRBJ2-2	few	.	TGCGCCTGTCGTTCCCCGAACACCGGGGAGCTGTTTTTT	CACRSPNTGELFF
TRBV6-1	TRBJ1-1	.	TRBD1	TGTGCCAGCAGGTCGACAGGGGAGAACACTGAAGCTTTCTTT	CASRSTGENTEAFF
TRBV28	TRBJ2-7	many	.	TGTGCCAGCAGTTTACCCCTTCACAGGAGCTACGAGCAGTACTTC	CASSLPLHRSYEQYF
TRBV5-1	TRBJ2-6	many	TRBD2	TGCGCCAGCGGCCGGGGAGGGCGAGAAGGGGCCAACGTCCTGACTTTC	CASGRGGREGANVLTF
TRBV20-1	TRBJ2-5	.	TRBD2	TGCAGTGCTAGGAATACCCTAGCGGGAGGGCTTCAAGAGACCCAGTACTTC	CSARNTLAGGLQETQYF
TRBV6-5	TRBJ2-7	.	.	TGTGCCAGCAGAGGACAGGGTAGCGGGGTCTACGAGCAGTACTTC	CASRGQGSGVYEQYF
TRBV28	TRBJ2-5	many	TRBD1	TGTGCCAGCAGTCCTGGGACAGGAGATCGGGAGACCCAGTACTTC	CASSPGTGDRETQYF